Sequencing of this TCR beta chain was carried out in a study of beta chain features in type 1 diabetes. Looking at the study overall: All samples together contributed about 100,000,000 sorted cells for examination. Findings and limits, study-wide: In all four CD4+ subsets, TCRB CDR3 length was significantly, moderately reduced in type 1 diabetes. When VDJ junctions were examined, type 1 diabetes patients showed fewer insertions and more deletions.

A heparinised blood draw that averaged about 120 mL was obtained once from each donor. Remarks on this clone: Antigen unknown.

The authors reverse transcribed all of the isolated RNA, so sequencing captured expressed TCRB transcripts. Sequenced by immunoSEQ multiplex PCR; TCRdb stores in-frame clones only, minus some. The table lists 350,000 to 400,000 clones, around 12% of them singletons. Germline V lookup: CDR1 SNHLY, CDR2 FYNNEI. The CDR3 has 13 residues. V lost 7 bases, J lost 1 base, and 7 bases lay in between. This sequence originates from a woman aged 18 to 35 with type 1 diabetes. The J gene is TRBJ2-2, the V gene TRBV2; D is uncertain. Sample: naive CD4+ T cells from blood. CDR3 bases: TGTGCCAGCACCGGCGGGAACACCGGGGAGCTGTTTTTT. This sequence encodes CASTGGNTGELFF. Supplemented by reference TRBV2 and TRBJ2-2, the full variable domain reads EPEVTQTPSHQVTQMGQEVILRCVPISNHLYFYWYRQILGQKVEFLVSFYNNEISEKSEIFDDQFSVERPDGSNFTLKIRSTKLEDSAMYFCASTGGNTGELFFGEGSRLTVL.